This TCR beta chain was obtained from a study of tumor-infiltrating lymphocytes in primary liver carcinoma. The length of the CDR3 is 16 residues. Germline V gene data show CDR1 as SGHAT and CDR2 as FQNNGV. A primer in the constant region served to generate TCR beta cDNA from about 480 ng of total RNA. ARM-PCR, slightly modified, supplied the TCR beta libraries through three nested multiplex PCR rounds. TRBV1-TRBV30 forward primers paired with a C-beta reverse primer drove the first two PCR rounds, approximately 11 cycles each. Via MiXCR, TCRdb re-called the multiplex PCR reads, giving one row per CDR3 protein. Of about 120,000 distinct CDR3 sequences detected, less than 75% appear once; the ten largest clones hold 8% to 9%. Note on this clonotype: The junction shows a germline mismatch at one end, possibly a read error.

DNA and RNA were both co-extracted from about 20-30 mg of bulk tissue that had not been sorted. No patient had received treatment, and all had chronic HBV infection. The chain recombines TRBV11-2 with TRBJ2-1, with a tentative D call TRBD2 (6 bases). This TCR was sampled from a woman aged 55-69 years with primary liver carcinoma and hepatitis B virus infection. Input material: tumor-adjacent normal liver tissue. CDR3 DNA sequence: TGTGCCAGCAGCTACGGAATTAGCGGAGGATACAATGGGCAGTTCTTC. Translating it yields CASSYGISGGYNGQFF. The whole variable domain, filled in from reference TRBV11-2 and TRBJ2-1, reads EAGVAQSPRYKIIEKRQSVAFWCNPISGHATLYWYQQILGQGPKLLIQFQNNGVVDDSQLPKDRFSAERLKGVDSTLKIQPAKLEDSAVYLCASSYGISGGYNGQFFGPGTRLTVL.